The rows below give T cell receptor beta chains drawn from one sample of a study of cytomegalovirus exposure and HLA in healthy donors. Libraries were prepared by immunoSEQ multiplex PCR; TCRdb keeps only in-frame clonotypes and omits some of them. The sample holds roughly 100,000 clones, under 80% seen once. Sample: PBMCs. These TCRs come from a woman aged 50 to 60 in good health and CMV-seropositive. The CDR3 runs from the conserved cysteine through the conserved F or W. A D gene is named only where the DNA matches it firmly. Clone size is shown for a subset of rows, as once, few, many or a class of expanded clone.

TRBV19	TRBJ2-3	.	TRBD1	TGTGCCAGTAGTAAGGGGACAGGACTTAGCACAGATACGCAGTATTTT	CASSKGTGLSTDTQYF
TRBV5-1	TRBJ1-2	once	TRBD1	TGCGCCAGCAGCCTCGGACAGGGGTTCTATGGCTACACCTTC	CASSLGQGFYGYTF
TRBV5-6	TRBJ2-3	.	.	TGTGCCAGCAGCTTGCTCTGGAGGGACACAGATACGCAGTATTTT	CASSLLWRDTDTQYF
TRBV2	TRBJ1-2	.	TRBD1	TGTGCCAGCGCGGACAGGACCAACTATGGCTACACCTTC	CASADRTNYGYTF
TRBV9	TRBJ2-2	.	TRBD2	TGTGCCAGCAGCCCGGGGACTAGCGGGGACGGGGAGCTGTTTTTT	CASSPGTSGDGELFF
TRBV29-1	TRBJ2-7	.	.	TGCAGCGTTTACGGGGAGGGGGGCGTAACCTACGAGCAGTACTTC	CSVYGEGGVTYEQYF
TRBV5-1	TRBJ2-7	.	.	TGCGCCAGCAGGGAGGGGGCCGCGTACGAGCAGTACTTC	CASREGAAYEQYF
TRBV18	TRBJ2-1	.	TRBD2	TGTGCCAGCTCACTCAGACTAGCGGGGGATAATGAGCAGTTCTTC	CASSLRLAGDNEQFF
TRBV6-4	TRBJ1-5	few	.	TGTGCCAGCAGTGACTCAGGGCCAGGGAGGTCGAATCAGCCCCAGCATTTT	CASSDSGPGRSNQPQHF
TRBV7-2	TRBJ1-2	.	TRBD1	TGTGCCAGCAGCTTAGACCCCCAGGGGGCAGCTAACTATGGCTACACCTTC	CASSLDPQGAANYGYTF
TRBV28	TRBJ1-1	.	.	TGTGCCAGCCAGAGGCTGAACACTGAAGCTTTCTTT	CASQRLNTEAFF
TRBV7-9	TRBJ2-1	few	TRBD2	TGTGCCAGCAGCTATTCTAAGTATGAGACTAGCGGCTCCTACAATGAGCAGTTCTTC	CASSYSKYETSGSYNEQFF
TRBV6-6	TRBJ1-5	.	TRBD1	TGTGCCACCGGACAGGGCTATTATCAGCCCCAGCATTTT	CATGQGYYQPQHF
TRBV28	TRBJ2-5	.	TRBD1	TGTGCCACCAGACAGGGGGTCTGGGAGACCCAGTACTTC	CATRQGVWETQYF
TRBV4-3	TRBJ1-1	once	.	TGCGCCAGCAGCTTCCGACAGGAGGAGTGGGCTGAAGCTTTCTTT	CASSFRQEEWAEAFF
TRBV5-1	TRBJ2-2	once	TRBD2	TGCGCCAGCAGCTCTTCCCTAGCGGGGTCGAACACCGGGGAGCTGTTTTTT	CASSSSLAGSNTGELFF
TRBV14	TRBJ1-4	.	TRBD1	TGTGCCAGCAGCCAAGGGACAGGGGTTACGGCTAATGAAAAACTGTTTTTT	CASSQGTGVTANEKLFF
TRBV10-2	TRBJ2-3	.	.	TGCGCCTCCCGAGGAGTCCTCATCACAGATACGCAGTATTTT	CASRGVLITDTQYF
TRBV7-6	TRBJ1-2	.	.	TGTGCCAGCAGCCCAGGACAGTCATCTTATGGCTACACCTTC	CASSPGQSSYGYTF
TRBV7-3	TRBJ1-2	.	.	TGTGCCAGCAGCTTAAATCCCGGCAGCGGATATGGCTACACCTTC	CASSLNPGSGYGYTF
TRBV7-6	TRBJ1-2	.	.	TGTGCCAGCAGCTTAGTAAGGCAGGGTGGCTACACCTTC	CASSLVRQGGYTF
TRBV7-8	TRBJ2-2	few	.	TGTGCCAGCAGCTACGGACAGCCGGCTGGGGAGCTGTTTTTT	CASSYGQPAGELFF
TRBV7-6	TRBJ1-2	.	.	TGTGCCAGCAGCTTAACGGGGGGGTATGGCTACACCTTC	CASSLTGGYGYTF
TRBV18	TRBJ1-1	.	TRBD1	TGTGCCAGCCGGAGGACAGGGGTCGGTACTGAAGCTTTCTTT	CASRRTGVGTEAFF
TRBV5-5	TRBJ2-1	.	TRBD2	TGTGCCAGCAGCCACCTTAGCGGGGTGTACAATGAGCAGTTCTTC	CASSHLSGVYNEQFF
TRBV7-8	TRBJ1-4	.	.	TGTGCCAGCAGCTTAGCCCCGGGAATCCTTAATGAAAAACTGTTTTTT	CASSLAPGILNEKLFF
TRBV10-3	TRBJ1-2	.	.	TGTGCCATCAGTGAGGTCCGGGAGATGCAGAATAACTATGGCTACACCTTC	CAISEVREMQNNYGYTF
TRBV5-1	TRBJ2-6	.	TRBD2	TGCGCCAGCAGCCCAAGACTAGCGGGGGGATACACCTCCTCTGGGGCCAACGTCCTGACTTTC	CASSPRLAGGYTSSGANVLTF
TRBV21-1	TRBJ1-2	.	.	TGTGCTCGAGACAGGACCCCAACGATCGGCTACACCTTC	CARDRTPTIGYTF
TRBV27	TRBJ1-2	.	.	TGTGCCAGCAGTCTGTTGCAGGGATTGGGTGGCTACACCTTC	CASSLLQGLGGYTF
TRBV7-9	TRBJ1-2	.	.	TGTGCCAGCAGCTTATCAGGGGACTATGGCTACACCTTC	CASSLSGDYGYTF
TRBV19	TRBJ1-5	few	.	TGTGCCAGCTTGAGGACATGGTATAGCAATCAGCCCCAGCATTTT	CASLRTWYSNQPQHF
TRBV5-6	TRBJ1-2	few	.	TGTGCCAGCAGCGCCCGACAGCTCCTCTATGGCTACACCTTC	CASSARQLLYGYTF
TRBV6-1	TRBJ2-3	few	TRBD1	TGTGCCAGCAGTGATGGACAGGGAGGTACGCAGTATTTT	CASSDGQGGTQYF
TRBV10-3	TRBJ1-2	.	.	TGTGCCATCAGTGAGTCTGACAGGTTGTTCGGTGGCTACACCTTC	CAISESDRLFGGYTF
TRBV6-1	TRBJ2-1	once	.	TGTGCCAGCGCCCAAGAAGCGGACTCCTACAATGAGCAGTTCTTC	CASAQEADSYNEQFF
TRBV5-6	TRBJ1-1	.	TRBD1	TGTGCCAGCAGCCACGGAGGACAGGGGTTGATCCCTCTGAACACTGAAGCTTTCTTT	CASSHGGQGLIPLNTEAFF
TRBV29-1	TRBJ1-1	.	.	TGCAGCGTCGCAGGACAGAGAAACACTGAAGCTTTCTTT	CSVAGQRNTEAFF
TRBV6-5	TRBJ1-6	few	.	TGTGCCAGCAAGAACGGAGATTCACCCCTCCACTTT	CASKNGDSPLHF
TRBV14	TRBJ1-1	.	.	TGTGCCAGCAGCCAAGATCGGGGGACTGAAGCTTTCTTT	CASSQDRGTEAFF
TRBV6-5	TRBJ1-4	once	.	TGTGCCAGCAGTCCCGGTTTACAGGATGGAGAACTGTTTTTT	CASSPGLQDGELFF
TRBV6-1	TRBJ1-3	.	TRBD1	TGTGCCAGCAGTGACAGGGGGAACACCATATATTTT	CASSDRGNTIYF